Each of the 3 T cell receptor beta chains below was sequenced from the same sample in a study of T cells in localized non-small cell lung cancer. Using immunoSEQ multiplex PCR, the repertoire was profiled, and TCRdb retains in-frame clones only, with some absent. The data hold nearly 15,000 clones, with around 85% observed a single time. The sequencing here drew on peripheral blood, taken before any cancer treatment. Every receptor here comes from a female donor older than 55 with stage I squamous cell lung carcinoma.

The V call is TRBV7-6, the J call TRBJ2-7; D is unclear. The germline gives CDR1 SGHVS, CDR2 FNYEAQ. The CDR3 covers 11 residues. The V end was cut by 4 bases, the J end by 8 bases, with 9 bases between. The CDR3 region is CASSSSLKQYF. The CDR3 bases are TGTGCCAGCAGCTCCTCCTTGAAGCAGTACTTC.

The chain employs TRBV6-4 and TRBJ2-1; maybe TRBD2 (6 bases). The CDR3 is 15 residues long. Between the trimmed V and J ends, which lost 3 bases and 3 bases, there was a span of 12 bases. Germline CDR1 and CDR2: MRHNA and SNTAGT. The CDR3 nucleotides are TGTGCCAGCAGTGAGGAGGGTATCGACTACAATGAGCAGTTCTTC. As protein: CASSEEGIDYNEQFF.

The chain combines TRBV12-5 with TRBJ2-7; the match to TRBD2 covers 7 bases. Per germline, CDR1 LGHNT and CDR2 FRNRAP. Trimming at V came to 0 bases and at J to 2 bases, leaving 4 bases not matched to a gene. This CDR3 is 15 amino acids long. The CDR3 spells CASGLVAGSPYEQYF. CDR3 in DNA: TGTGCTAGTGGTTTGGTAGCGGGGTCGCCCTACGAGCAGTACTTC. Variable domain in full (rest from reference TRBV12-5 and TRBJ2-7): DARVTQTPRHKVTEMGQEVTMRCQPILGHNTVFWYRQTMMQGLELLAYFRNRAPLDDSGMPKDRFSAEMPDATLATLKIQPSEPRDSAVYFCASGLVAGSPYEQYFGPGTRLTVT.